The 21 T cell receptor beta chains presented below share a single source sample, sequenced in a study of vaccination effects on CD4 cells after COVID-19. These TCRs are of unknown antigen specificity. Investigators separated out CD4+ T cells once around eleven days of culture had passed. Subjects were given two BNT162b2 or mRNA-1273 vaccine doses. Using immunoSEQ multiplex PCR, the repertoire was profiled, and TCRdb retains in-frame clones only, with some absent. The sample lists 60,000 to 80,000 clones, 70% to 85% seen once, with 2% to 2.5% in the top ten. Source: CD4+ T cells from PBMCs cultured without peptide, taken after COVID-19 vaccination. The receptors originated from a human donor who received a COVID-19 vaccine.

The chain joins TRBV9 to TRBJ2-1; TRBD1 aligns across 7 bases. This CDR3 has 14 amino acids. Losses at the gene ends were 0 bases for V and 12 bases for J; bases not matched to a gene: 9. CDR1 and CDR2 from the germline V gene are SGDLS and YYNGEE. The CDR3 DNA reads as TGTGCCAGCAGCGTAGAGGGGGCCCCAGACGGGCAGTTCTTC. Encoded protein: CASSVEGAPDGQFF.

J is TRBJ1-2 and V is TRBV12-3 or TRBV12-4, with D hard to call. V was cut by 5 bases and J by 4 bases, with 8 bases left in between. CDR3 size: 12 residues. Here the CDR3 DNA reads TGTGCCAGCAGTGATAGGACCTATGGCTACACCTTC. It encodes CASSDRTYGYTF.

The chain joins TRBV1 to TRBJ2-6; TRBD1 is taken as the D call from the table, unchecked against the DNA. TRBV1 is described as a pseudogene. This CDR3 comprises 18 residues. CDR3 amino acids: CTSSQVIKGPSGANVLTF. Here the CDR3 DNA reads TGCACCAGCAGCCAAGTAATCAAGGGGCCATCTGGGGCCAACGTCCTGACTTTC.

This rearrangement joins TRBV19 to TRBJ2-2, with 10 bases that match TRBD1. The germline CDR1 and CDR2 sequences are LNHDA and SQIVND (reference sequence). This CDR3 has 16 amino acids. Germline trimming cut 4 bases from V and 1 base from J; bases unmatched to any gene: 3. DNA of the CDR3: TGTGCCAGTAGTACCCGGACAGGGGGGAACACCGGGGAGCTGTTTTTT. Encoded protein: CASSTRTGGNTGELFF.

J is TRBJ1-6 and V is TRBV2, with a tentative D call TRBD1 (6 bases). The CDR3 consists of 14 residues. Germline V gene data show CDR1 as SNHLY and CDR2 as FYNNEI. Trimming pared 7 bases from V and 7 bases from J, leaving 14 bases between. The CDR3 protein is CASNLQGHNSPLHF. CDR3 nucleotide sequence: TGTGCCAGCAATTTACAGGGTCACAATTCACCCCTCCACTTT.

The V call is TRBV3-1 (or the pseudogene TRBV3-2), the J call TRBJ2-1, with D tentatively TRBD2 (7 bases). The V gene lost 0 bases and the J gene lost 1 base, with 16 bases spanning the gap. Germline CDR1 reads LGHDT; CDR2 reads YNNKEL (reference sequence). The CDR3 has 18 residues. The CDR3 loop is CASSQEWAGARSYNEQFF. CDR3 in DNA: TGTGCCAGCAGCCAAGAATGGGCGGGGGCCCGTTCCTACAATGAGCAGTTCTTC.

This sequence joins TRBV6-1 and TRBJ2-5; 13 bases map to TRBD2. Germline V gene data show CDR1 as MNHNS and CDR2 as SASEGT. This CDR3 is built from 17 residues. Trimming removed 3 bases from V and 0 bases from J; junction bases left unmatched: 4. The CDR3, as DNA: TGTGCCAGCAGTGACGGACTAGCGGGGGCCTACCAAGAGACCCAGTACTTC. Encoded protein: CASSDGLAGAYQETQYF.

V and J are TRBV7-2 and TRBJ1-1, with 8 bases identical to TRBD1. Germline V lookup: CDR1 SGHTA, CDR2 FQGNSA. V lost 6 bases to trimming and J lost 2 bases; unmatched junction nucleotides: 8. The CDR3 is made up of 15 amino acids. The CDR3, as DNA: TGTGCCAGCAGGGCCATCGACAGGGGAAACACTGAAGCTTTCTTT. Encoded protein: CASRAIDRGNTEAFF.

This chain links TRBV18 with TRBJ2-3; the match to TRBD1 covers 9 bases. The CDR3 runs to 18 residues. V was pared by 0 bases and J by 4 bases, with 11 bases of the junction left unmatched. Germline V gene sequence: CDR1 KGHSH, CDR2 LQKENI. DNA of the CDR3: TGTGCCAGCTCACCACCGGCTCCTCGGGACAGGGATTCAGATACGCAGTATTTT. It yields the protein CASSPPAPRDRDSDTQYF.

V usage is TRBV5-1 and J usage is TRBJ2-2; 8 bases are shared with TRBD2. Germline loops: CDR1 SGHRS, CDR2 YFSETQ. J lost 6 bases, V lost 7 bases, and 17 bases had no gene match. This CDR3 spans 17 amino acids. The CDR3 protein is CASRGGSPGIGSGELFF. For the CDR3, the DNA is TGCGCCAGCCGGGGGGGGTCCCCCGGTATTGGTTCCGGGGAGCTGTTTTTT.

This chain joins TRBV10-3 and TRBJ2-7; D is perhaps TRBD1 or TRBD2 (6 bases each). Deletions cut 2 bases from V and 0 bases from J, with 8 bases between. The CDR3 sequence is 14 residues long. The germline V gene has CDR1 ENHRY and CDR2 SYGVKD. CDR3: CAISEGGGSYEQYV. In DNA form, the CDR3 reads TGTGCCATCAGTGAGGGAGGGGGCTCCTACGAGCAGTACGTC.

The chain employs TRBV2 and TRBJ1-1; tentative D call: TRBD1 (6 bases). Trimming pared 4 bases from V and 1 base from J, leaving 7 bases between. The CDR3 spans 13 residues. Germline V CDR1 and CDR2: SNHLY, FYNNEI. CDR3 amino acids: CASSGDKNTEAFF. The CDR3 coding sequence is TGTGCCAGCAGTGGGGACAAGAACACTGAAGCTTTCTTT.

The CDR3 region is CASSVKGGYTF. CDR3 DNA sequence: TGTGCCAGCAGTGTTAAGGGTGGCTACACCTTC. V usage is TRBV2 and J usage is TRBJ1-2; no reliable D call. V gave up 4 bases and J gave up 7 bases, with 7 bases separating them. This CDR3 contains 11 residues. From germline, CDR1 is SNHLY and CDR2 FYNNEI. The full variable domain, rest sourced from reference TRBV2 and TRBJ1-2, is EPEVTQTPSHQVTQMGQEVILRCVPISNHLYFYWYRQILGQKVEFLVSFYNNEISEKSEIFDDQFSVERPDGSNFTLKIRSTKLEDSAMYFCASSVKGGYTFGSGTRLTVV.

There are a few counts of this clone. The chain combines TRBV6-6 with TRBJ1-5, with 7 bases lining up with TRBD1. The CDR3 consists of 16 residues. V shed 6 bases and J 1 base; nucleotides not matched to a gene: 9. CDR1 MNHNY and CDR2 SVGAGI come from the germline V gene (reference sequence). The DNA for the CDR3 is TGTGCCAGCAGCACGCGGACAGGCGGAAGCAATCAGCCCCAGCATTTT. Translation: CASSTRTGGSNQPQHF.

This clone is a singleton in its sample. This sequence joins TRBV19 and TRBJ2-3; 8 bases map to TRBD1. Germline V gives CDR1 LNHDA, CDR2 SQIVND (reference sequence). The ends lost 5 bases at V and 2 bases at J; junction bases unmatched: 6. The CDR3 loop spans 15 amino acids. The CDR3 region is CASSSRTGITDTQYF. CDR3 bases: TGTGCCAGTAGTTCCCGGACAGGGATCACAGATACGCAGTATTTT.

The chain joins TRBV7-3 to TRBJ2-2, with TRBD1 matching over 8 bases. Germline V gives CDR1 SGHTA, CDR2 FQGTGA. The CDR3 is made up of 17 amino acids. V lost 4 bases and J lost 1; bases outside the gene matches: 8. For the CDR3, the DNA is TGTGCCAGCAGCTCAATAGGACAGGGACGGAACACCGGGGAGCTGTTTTTT. It is translated as CASSSIGQGRNTGELFF. The variable domain in full, with the rest retrieved from reference TRBV7-3 and TRBJ2-2, is GAGVSQTPSNKVTEKGKYVELRCDPISGHTALYWYRQSLGQGPEFLIYFQGTGAADDSGLPNDRFFAVRPEGSVSTLKIQRTERGDSAVYLCASSSIGQGRNTGELFFGEGSRLTVL.

V is TRBV3-1 (or the pseudogene TRBV3-2) and J is TRBJ1-3; D gene uncertain. This CDR3 is 14 amino acids long. V was trimmed by 1 base and J by 2 bases, leaving 6 bases between them. Germline values: CDR1 LGHDT, CDR2 YNNKEL (reference sequence). The CDR3 DNA follows: TGTGCCAGCAGCCAAGTTGGGGCTGGAAACACCATATATTTT. Translated, it gives CASSQVGAGNTIYF.

V usage is TRBV18 and J usage is TRBJ1-4; D gene unclear. The CDR3 consists of 14 residues. The germline V gene encodes CDR1 KGHSH and CDR2 LQKENI. V was shortened by 4 bases and J by 0 bases, with 6 bases between the two germline ends. The CDR3, as DNA: TGTGCCAGCTCACAACAGTCAACTAATGAAAAACTGTTTTTT. Amino acid sequence: CASSQQSTNEKLFF.

This CDR3 reads CASSQVGQANTGELFF. CDR3 nucleotide sequence: TGCGCCAGCAGCCAAGTGGGACAGGCGAACACCGGGGAGCTGTTTTTT. The chain employs TRBV4-3 and TRBJ2-2; 8 bases are shared with TRBD1. Per the germline V gene, CDR1 is LGHNA and CDR2 is YSLEER. V lost 1 base, J lost 0 bases, and 1 base stayed unmatched. The length of the CDR3 is 16 residues.

This chain uses TRBV28 with TRBJ2-5, with 7 bases aligning to TRBD2. Germline-derived CDR1 and CDR2 are MDHEN and SYDVKM. The CDR3 covers 16 residues. V dropped 0 bases and J dropped 9; count of bases not matched to a gene: 13. The CDR3, as DNA: TGTGCCAGCAGTTTATGGGGCGGGGGAGCCCTCAGGGCCCAGTACTTC. This encodes CASSLWGGGALRAQYF. The full variable domain, its missing parts supplied by reference TRBV28 and TRBJ2-5, is DVKVTQSSRYLVKRTGEKVFLECVQDMDHENMFWYRQDPGLGLRLIYFSYDVKMKEKGDIPEGYSVSREKKERFSLILESASTNQTSMYLCASSLWGGGALRAQYFGPGTRLLVL.

This chain links TRBV5-8 with TRBJ2-7, with D perhaps matching TRBD1 or TRBD2 (6 bases each). The germline V gene encodes CDR1 SGHTS and CDR2 YDEGEE. V lost 0 bases and J 0 bases, leaving 13 bases between the germline ends. The CDR3 spans 16 residues. This chain's CDR3 is CASSLDRGPSSYEQYV. CDR3 DNA sequence: TGTGCCAGCAGCTTGGATCGGGGGCCGAGCTCCTACGAGCAGTACGTC.